This paragraph covers one T cell receptor beta chain sequence. The data are from a study of blood T cell repertoires in COVID-19. Turning to the study itself: Collection of acute and convalescent COVID-19 samples took place in the United States, Italy and Spain. T cells, B-cell-depleted T cells, or PBMCs provided the cDNA or gDNA that served as material.

Authors' analysis steps: Reference gene primers were amplified, and this amplification served to estimate nucleated cell counts. Libraries were prepared by immunoSEQ multiplex PCR; TCRdb keeps only in-frame clonotypes and omits some of them. That table is the source of V, J and clone size, and D and trimming were worked out from the DNA. The sample gives around 84,000 clones, 70% to 90% of which show up once; 7% to 9% is in the top ten. The CDR3 spans 19 residues. After removal of 11 bases from V and 1 base from J, the junction contained 19 bases not matched to a gene. The germline gives CDR1 ENHRY, CDR2 SYGVKD.

V is TRBV10-3 and J is TRBJ2-2; TRBD2 matches 10 bases. The specimen was peripheral blood. This receptor was obtained from an older man with active or convalescent COVID-19. The CDR3 bases are TGTGCCCCAGAACCCGATCGGCTAGCGGGAGTCAAGAACACCGGGGAGCTGTTTTTT. It encodes CAPEPDRLAGVKNTGELFF.